A selection of T cell receptor beta chains follows, all from one sample in a study of cytomegalovirus exposure and HLA in healthy donors. Profiling relied on immunoSEQ multiplex PCR, and the TCRdb table lists in-frame clones only, not all of them. The table records 200,000 to 250,000 clones, about 75% of them present only once. The source material was PBMCs. Receptor source: a young man in good health and CMV-seronegative. CDR3s include the opening cysteine and the closing phenylalanine or tryptophan. The D gene is left open where the match is weak. Size is stated for part of the rows, as once, few or many counts, or as a class when the clone is expanded.

D gene	V gene	clone size	J gene	CDR3 protein	CDR3 DNA
.	TRBV6-6	.	TRBJ2-5	CASSFPGGTETQYF	TGTGCCAGCAGTTTTCCGGGTGGAACGGAGACCCAGTACTTC
.	TRBV30	.	TRBJ2-7	CAWSQSSFEQYF	TGTGCCTGGAGTCAAAGTTCCTTCGAGCAGTACTTC
TRBD1	TRBV28	.	TRBJ1-2	CASSVPDRDRVYGYTF	TGTGCCAGCAGTGTTCCTGACAGGGACCGGGTCTATGGCTACACCTTC
.	TRBV27	once	TRBJ2-5	CASSPTDYQETQYF	TGTGCCAGCAGCCCGACTGACTACCAAGAGACCCAGTACTTC
.	TRBV5-1	.	TRBJ1-5	CASSLDGGSFNQPQHF	TGCGCCAGCAGCTTGGACGGGGGTTCCTTTAATCAGCCCCAGCATTTT
TRBD1	TRBV27	.	TRBJ1-1	CASGTGWTEAFF	TGTGCCAGCGGGACAGGGTGGACTGAAGCTTTCTTT
.	TRBV30	few	TRBJ1-6	CAWMAEYNSPLHF	TGTGCCTGGATGGCGGAATATAATTCACCCCTCCACTTT
TRBD2	TRBV9	.	TRBJ2-1	CASSVVGLAGSYNEQFF	TGTGCCAGCAGCGTAGTGGGACTAGCGGGCTCCTACAATGAGCAGTTCTTC
TRBD1	TRBV30	.	TRBJ1-2	CAWSGSRDRVFYGYTF	TGTGCCTGGAGTGGGTCCCGGGACAGGGTCTTCTATGGCTACACCTTC
TRBD1	TRBV5-4	.	TRBJ1-5	CASSLAGTGNNQPQHF	TGTGCCAGCAGCTTGGCCGGGACAGGGAACAATCAGCCCCAGCATTTT
.	TRBV27	.	TRBJ1-5	CASSFGGVNQPQHF	TGTGCCAGCAGTTTTGGGGGGGTCAATCAGCCCCAGCATTTT
TRBD1	TRBV2	.	TRBJ2-7	CASNPGTGNFFVSYEQYF	TGTGCCAGCAATCCCGGGACAGGGAATTTTTTTGTGTCCTACGAGCAGTACTTC
.	TRBV19	.	TRBJ1-1	CASTYGRANTEAFF	TGTGCCAGTACATACGGGCGGGCGAACACTGAAGCTTTCTTT
TRBD2	TRBV30	.	TRBJ2-3	CAWNKGGSSDTQYF	TGTGCCTGGAATAAGGGCGGGAGTTCAGATACGCAGTATTTT